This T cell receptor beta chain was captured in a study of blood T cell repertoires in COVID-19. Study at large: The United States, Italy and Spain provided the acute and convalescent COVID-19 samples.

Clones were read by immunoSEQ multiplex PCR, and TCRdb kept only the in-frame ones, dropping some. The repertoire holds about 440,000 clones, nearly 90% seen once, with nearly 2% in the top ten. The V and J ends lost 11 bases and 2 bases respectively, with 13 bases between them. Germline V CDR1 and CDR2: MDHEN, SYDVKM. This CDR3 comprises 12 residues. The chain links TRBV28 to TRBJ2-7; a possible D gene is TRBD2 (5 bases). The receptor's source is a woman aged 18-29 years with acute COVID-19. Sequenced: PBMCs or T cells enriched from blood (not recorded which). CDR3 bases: TGTGCCGCGGGCGGGCGGGCCTACGAGCAGTACTTC. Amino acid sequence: CAAGGRAYEQYF. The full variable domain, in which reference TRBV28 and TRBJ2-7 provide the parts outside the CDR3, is DVKVTQSSRYLVKRTGEKVFLECVQDMDHENMFWYRQDPGLGLRLIYFSYDVKMKEKGDIPEGYSVSREKKERFSLILESASTNQTSMYLCAAGGRAYEQYFGPGTRLTVT.